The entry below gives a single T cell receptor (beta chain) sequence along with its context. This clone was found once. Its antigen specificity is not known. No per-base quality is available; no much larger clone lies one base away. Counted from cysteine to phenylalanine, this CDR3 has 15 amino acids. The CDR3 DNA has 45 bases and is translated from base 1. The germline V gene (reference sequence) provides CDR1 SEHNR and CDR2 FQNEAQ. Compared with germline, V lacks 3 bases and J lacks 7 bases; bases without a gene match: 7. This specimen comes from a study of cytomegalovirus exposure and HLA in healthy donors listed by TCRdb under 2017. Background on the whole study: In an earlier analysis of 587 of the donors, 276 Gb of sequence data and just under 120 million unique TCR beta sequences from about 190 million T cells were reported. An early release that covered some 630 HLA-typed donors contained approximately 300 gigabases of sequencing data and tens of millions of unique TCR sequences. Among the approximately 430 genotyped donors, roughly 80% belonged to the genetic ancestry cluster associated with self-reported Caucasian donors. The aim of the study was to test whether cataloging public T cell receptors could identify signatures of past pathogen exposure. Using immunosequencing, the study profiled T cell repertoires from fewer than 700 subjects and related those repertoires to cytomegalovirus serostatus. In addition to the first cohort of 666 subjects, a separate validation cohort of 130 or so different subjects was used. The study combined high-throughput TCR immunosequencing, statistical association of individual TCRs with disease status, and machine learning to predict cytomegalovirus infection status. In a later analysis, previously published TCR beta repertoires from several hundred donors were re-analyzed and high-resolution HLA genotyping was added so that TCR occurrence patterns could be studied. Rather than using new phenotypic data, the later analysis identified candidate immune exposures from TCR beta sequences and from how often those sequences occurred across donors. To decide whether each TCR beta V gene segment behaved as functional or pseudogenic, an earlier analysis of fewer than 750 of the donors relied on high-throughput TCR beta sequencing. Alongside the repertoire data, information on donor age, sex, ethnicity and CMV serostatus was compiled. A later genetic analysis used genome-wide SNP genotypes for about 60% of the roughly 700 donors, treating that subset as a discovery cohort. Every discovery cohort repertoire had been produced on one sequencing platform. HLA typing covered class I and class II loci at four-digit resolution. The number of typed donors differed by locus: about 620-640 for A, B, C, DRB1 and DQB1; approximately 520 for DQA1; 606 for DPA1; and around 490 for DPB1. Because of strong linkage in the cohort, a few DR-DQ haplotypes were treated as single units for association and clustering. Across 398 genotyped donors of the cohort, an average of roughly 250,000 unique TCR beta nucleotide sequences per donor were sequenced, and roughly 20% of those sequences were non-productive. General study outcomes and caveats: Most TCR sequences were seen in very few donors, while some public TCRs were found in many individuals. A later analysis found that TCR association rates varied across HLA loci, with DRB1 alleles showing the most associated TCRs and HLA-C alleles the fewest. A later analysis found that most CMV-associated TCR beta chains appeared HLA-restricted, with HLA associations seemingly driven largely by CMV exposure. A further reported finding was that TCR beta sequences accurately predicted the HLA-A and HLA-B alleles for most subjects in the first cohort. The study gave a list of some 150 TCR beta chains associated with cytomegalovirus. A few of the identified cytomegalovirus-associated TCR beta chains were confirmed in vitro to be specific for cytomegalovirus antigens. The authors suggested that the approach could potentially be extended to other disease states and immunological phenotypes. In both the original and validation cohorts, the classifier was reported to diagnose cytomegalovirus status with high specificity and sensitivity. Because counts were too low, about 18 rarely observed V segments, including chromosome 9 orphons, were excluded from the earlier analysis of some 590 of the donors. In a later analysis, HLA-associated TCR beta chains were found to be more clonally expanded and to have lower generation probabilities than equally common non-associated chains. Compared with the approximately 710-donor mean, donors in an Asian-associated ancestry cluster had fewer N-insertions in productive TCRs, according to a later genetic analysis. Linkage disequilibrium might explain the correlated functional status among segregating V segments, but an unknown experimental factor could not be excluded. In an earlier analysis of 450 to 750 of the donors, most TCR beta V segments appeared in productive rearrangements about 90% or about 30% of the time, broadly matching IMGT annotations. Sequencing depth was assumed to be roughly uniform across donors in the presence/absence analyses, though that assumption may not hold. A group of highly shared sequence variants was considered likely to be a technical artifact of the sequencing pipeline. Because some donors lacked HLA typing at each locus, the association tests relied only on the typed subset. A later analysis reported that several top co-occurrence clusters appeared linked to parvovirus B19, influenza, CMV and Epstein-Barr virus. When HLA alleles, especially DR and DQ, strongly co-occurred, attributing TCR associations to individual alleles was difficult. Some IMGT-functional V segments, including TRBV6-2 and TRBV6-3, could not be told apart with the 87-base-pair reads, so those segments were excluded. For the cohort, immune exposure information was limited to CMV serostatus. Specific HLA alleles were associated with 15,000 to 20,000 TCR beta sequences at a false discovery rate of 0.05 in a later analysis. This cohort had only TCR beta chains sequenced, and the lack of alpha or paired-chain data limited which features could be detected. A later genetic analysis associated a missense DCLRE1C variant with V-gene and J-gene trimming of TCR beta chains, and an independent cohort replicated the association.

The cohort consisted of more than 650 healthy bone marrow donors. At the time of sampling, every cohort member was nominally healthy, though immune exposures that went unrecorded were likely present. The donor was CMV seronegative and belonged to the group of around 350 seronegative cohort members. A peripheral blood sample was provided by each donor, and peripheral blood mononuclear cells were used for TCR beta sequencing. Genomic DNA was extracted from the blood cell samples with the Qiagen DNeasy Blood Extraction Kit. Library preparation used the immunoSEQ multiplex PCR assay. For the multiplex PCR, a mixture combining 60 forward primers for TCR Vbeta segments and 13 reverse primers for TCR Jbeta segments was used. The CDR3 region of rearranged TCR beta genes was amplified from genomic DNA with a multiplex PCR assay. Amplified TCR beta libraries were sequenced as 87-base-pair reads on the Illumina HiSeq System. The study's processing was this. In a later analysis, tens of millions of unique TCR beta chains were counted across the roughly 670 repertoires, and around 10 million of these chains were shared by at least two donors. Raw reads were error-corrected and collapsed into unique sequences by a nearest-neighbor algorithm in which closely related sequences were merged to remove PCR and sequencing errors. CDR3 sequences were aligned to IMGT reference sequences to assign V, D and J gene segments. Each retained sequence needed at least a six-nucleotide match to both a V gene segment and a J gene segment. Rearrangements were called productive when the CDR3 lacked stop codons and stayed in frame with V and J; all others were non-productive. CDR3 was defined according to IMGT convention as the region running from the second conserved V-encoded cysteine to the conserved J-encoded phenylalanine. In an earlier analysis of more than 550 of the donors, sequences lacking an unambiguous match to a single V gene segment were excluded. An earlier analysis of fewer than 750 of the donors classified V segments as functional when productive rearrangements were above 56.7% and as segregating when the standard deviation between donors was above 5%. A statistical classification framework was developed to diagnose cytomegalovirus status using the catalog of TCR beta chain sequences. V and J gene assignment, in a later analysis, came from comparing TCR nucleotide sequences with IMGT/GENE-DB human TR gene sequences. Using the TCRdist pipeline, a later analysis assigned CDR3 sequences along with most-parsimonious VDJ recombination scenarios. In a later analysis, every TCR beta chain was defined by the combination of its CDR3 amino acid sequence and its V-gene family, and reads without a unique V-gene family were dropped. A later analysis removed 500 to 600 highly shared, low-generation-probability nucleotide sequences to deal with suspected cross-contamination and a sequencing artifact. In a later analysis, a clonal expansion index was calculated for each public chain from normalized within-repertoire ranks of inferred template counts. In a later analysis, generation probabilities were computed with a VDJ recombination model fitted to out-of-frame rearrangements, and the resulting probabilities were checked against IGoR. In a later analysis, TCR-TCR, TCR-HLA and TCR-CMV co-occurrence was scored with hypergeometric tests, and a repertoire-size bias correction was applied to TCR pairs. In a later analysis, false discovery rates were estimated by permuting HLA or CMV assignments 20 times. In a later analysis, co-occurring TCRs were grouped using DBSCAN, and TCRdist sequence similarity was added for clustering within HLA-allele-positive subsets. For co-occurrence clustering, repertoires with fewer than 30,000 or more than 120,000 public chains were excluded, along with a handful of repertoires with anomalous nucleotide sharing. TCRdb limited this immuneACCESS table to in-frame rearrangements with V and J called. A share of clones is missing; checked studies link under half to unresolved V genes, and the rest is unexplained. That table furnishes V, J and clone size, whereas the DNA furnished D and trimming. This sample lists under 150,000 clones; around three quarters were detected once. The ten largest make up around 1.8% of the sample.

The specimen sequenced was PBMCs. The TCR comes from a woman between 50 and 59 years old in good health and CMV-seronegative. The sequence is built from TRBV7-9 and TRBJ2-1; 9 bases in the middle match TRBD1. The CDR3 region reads CASSFTGQGSNEQFF. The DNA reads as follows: TGTGCCAGCAGCTTTACGGGACAGGGTTCGAATGAGCAGTTCTTC.